The 24 T cell receptor beta chains in this list originate from one sample, sequenced in a study of metastatic and nonmetastatic thyroid tumors. TCRdb re-called the PCR reads through MiXCR. There are tens of thousands of clones in the sample; about 21% occur only once, and 22% lies in the top ten. Nobody among the patients had been given any treatment before thyroid surgery. Specimen: blood. Receptors were obtained from a female donor with papillary thyroid cancer or a benign thyroid nodule (not recorded which). Some clones in this sample may be carry-over from other donors' samples.

This clone was seen at least ten times. This rearrangement joins TRBV6-2 or TRBV6-3 to TRBJ2-3, with 9 nucleotides matching TRBD2. The CDR3 is 17 amino acids. V lost 6 bases to trimming and J lost 2 bases; unmatched junction nucleotides: 12. Germline CDR1 is MNHEY and CDR2 is SVGEGT. This chain's CDR3 is CASSRGAGGGATDTQYF. The DNA of the CDR3 is TGTGCCAGCAGCCGTGGGGCGGGAGGGGGGGCCACAGATACGCAGTATTTT.

This clone was counted ten times or more. V and J are TRBV4-3 and TRBJ1-2; D uncertain. The CDR3 has 15 amino acids. Trimming took 1 base from V and 1 from J, leaving 10 bases between them. Germline CDR1 is LGHNA and CDR2 is YSLEER. CDR3 in DNA: TGCGCCAGCAGCCAAGTCGGACGGAGTAACTATGGCTACACCTTC. Its protein product is CASSQVGRSNYGYTF.

This clone was seen at least ten times. The chain joins TRBV6-6 to TRBJ1-3; D uncertain. With 0 bases removed from V and 0 bases from J, the gap between germline ends came to 15 bases. Looked up from germline, CDR1 is MNHNY and CDR2 is SVGAGI (reference sequence). The CDR3 extends over 18 amino acids. The CDR3, as DNA: TGTGCCAGCAGTTACTCTTCTATTCGAACAGTCTCTGGAAACACCATATATTTT. This gives the protein CASSYSSIRTVSGNTIYF.

This clone was counted between two and nine times. The chain uses TRBV6-1 and TRBJ2-2; D is uncertain. The CDR3 loop spans 15 amino acids. Germline V CDR1 and CDR2: MNHNS, SASEGT. V lost 6 bases, J lost 5 bases, and 16 bases lay in between. The CDR3 region has the DNA TGTGCCAGCAGCCCTTACCGACTGGTAACCGGGGAGCTGTTTTTT. Translated: CASSPYRLVTGELFF.

This clone showed up many times. A read error is possible here, since a much larger clone lies one base away. J is TRBJ2-7 and V is TRBV7-8; TRBD2 matches 10 bases. There are 16 residues in the CDR3. Germline CDR1 SGHVS, CDR2 FQNEAQ. This chain's CDR3 is CASSPEGVAGGYERYF. CDR3 in DNA: TGTGCCAGCAGCCCAGAAGGGGTAGCGGGGGGCTACGAGCGGTACTTC.

This clone has ten or more counts. This chain connects TRBV2 to TRBJ1-3; D perhaps matches TRBD1 (6 bases). The CDR3 spans 15 residues. Trimming removed 5 bases at V and 4 bases at J, with 15 bases between. Looked up from germline, CDR1 is SNHLY and CDR2 is FYNNEI. The CDR3 reads CASSKDSLEGNTIYF. CDR3 nucleotides: TGTGCCAGCAGTAAGGACAGCCTGGAGGGAAACACCATATATTTT.

This clone was seen repeatedly, ten times or more. A clone one base away is much larger, so this may be a read error. Other DNA sequences within the sample encode an identical CDR3. This chain links TRBV2 with TRBJ2-3, with D perhaps assigned TRBD1 or TRBD2 (5 bases each). Germline V gene data show CDR1 as SNHLY and CDR2 as FYNNEI. There are 14 residues in the CDR3. Trimming left V 3 bases short and J 5 bases short, with 12 bases between. CDR3 nucleotide sequence: TGTGCCAGCAGTGACAGCCAGGGACGAGATACGCAGTATTTT. The encoded protein is CASSDSQGRDTQYF.

This clone appeared many times. This rearrangement joins TRBV10-3 to TRBJ1-2; D perhaps matches TRBD1 (5 bases). V lost 0 bases, J lost 4 bases, and 9 bases lay in between. Germline V gives CDR1 ENHRY, CDR2 SYGVKD. This CDR3 comprises 14 residues. CDR3 loop: CAISESGPGYGYTF. The CDR3 DNA sequence: TGTGCCATCAGTGAGTCGGGGCCTGGCTATGGCTACACCTTC.

This clone appeared many times. The chain joins TRBV7-2 to TRBJ2-1, with TRBD2 matching 7 bases. The V and J ends lost 0 bases and 10 bases, in that order; junction bases with no gene match: 6. CDR1 and CDR2 (germline): SGHTA, FQGNSA. There are 14 residues in the CDR3. CDR3 loop: CASSLASAGSEQFF. The CDR3 DNA reads TGTGCCAGCAGCTTAGCTTCAGCGGGGAGCGAGCAGTTCTTC.

In its sample, this clone was seen many times. V is TRBV11-2 and J is TRBJ2-5; D is undetermined. The CDR3 covers 12 residues. V was pared by 3 bases and J by 4 bases, with 6 bases between. Germline V gives CDR1 SGHAT, CDR2 FQNNGV. The CDR3 is CASSLRRETQYF. In DNA, the CDR3 is TGTGCCAGCAGCTTGCGCCGAGAGACCCAGTACTTC.

This clone turned up a few times. V gene TRBV6-1 combines with J gene TRBJ2-3; 9 nucleotides line up with TRBD1. The germline V gene has CDR1 MNHNS and CDR2 SASEGT. The CDR3 is 14 amino acids. Unmatched junction bases numbered 5, after V lost 6 bases and J lost 4 bases. CDR3 amino acids: CASRMGQGADTQYF. The CDR3 DNA follows: TGTGCCAGCAGAATGGGACAGGGCGCAGATACGCAGTATTTT.

Ten or more counts support this clone. The chain carries TRBV14 and TRBJ1-2, with a weak D call TRBD1 (5 bases). CDR1 and CDR2 from the germline V gene are SGHDN and FVKESK. With 2 bases removed from V and 4 bases from J, the gap between germline ends came to 11 bases. CDR3 length: 14 amino acids. The CDR3 reads CASSQRGDGYGYTF. CDR3 DNA sequence: TGTGCCAGCAGCCAACGAGGGGATGGCTATGGCTACACCTTC. The full variable domain, in which reference TRBV14 and TRBJ1-2 provide the parts outside the CDR3, is EAGVTQFPSHSVIEKGQTVTLRCDPISGHDNLYWYRRVMGKEIKFLLHFVKESKQDESGMPNNRFLAERTGGTYSTLKVQPAELEDSGVYFCASSQRGDGYGYTFGSGTRLTVV.

This clone was seen at least ten times. The chain employs TRBV20-1 and TRBJ2-1; TRBD1 agrees at 12 bases. The germline gives CDR1 DFQATT, CDR2 SNEGSKA (reference sequence). V was clipped by 6 bases and J by 0 bases; unmatched bases: 3. The CDR3 contains 15 residues. CDR3 sequence: CSAGTGGNSYNEQFF. CDR3 nucleotides: TGCAGTGCGGGGACAGGGGGCAACTCCTACAATGAGCAGTTCTTC.

This clone came up many times. The rearrangement uses TRBV5-1 and TRBJ2-7; the D gene is possibly TRBD2 (7 bases). Looked up from germline, CDR1 is SGHRS and CDR2 is YFSETQ. The V end lost 4 bases, the J end lost 2 bases, and 22 bases lay between the germline ends. CDR3 length: 17 amino acids. As DNA, the CDR3 is TGCGCCAGCAGCCCGGAGGGGGGGGGGCCTTATCCCTACGAGCAGTACTTC. Its translation is CASSPEGGGPYPYEQYF.

In this sample, this clone turned up a few times. One end of the junction varies from germline; a read error may be responsible. The V and J genes are TRBV6-4 and TRBJ1-5, with a possible D match to TRBD1 (6 bases). From germline, CDR1 is MRHNA and CDR2 SNTAGT. The CDR3 is 15 amino acids. The CDR3 loop reads CASSERDGGNQPQHF. DNA of the CDR3: TGTGCCAGCAGTGAGCGGGATGGGGGCAACCAGCCCCAGCATTTT.

Ten or more counts support this clone. The V and J genes are TRBV20-1 and TRBJ2-1, with 10 bases that match TRBD2. Per germline, CDR1 DFQATT and CDR2 SNEGSKA (reference sequence). J gave up 4 bases and V 0 bases, and 6 bases lay outside the gene matches. The CDR3 extends over 16 amino acids. CDR3 sequence (DNA): TGCAGTGCTAGAGACCCCAGAGCGGGGGGGTACAATGAGCAGTTCTTC. It codes for CSARDPRAGGYNEQFF.

Many counts were recorded for this clone. The chain couples TRBV4-1 to TRBJ2-5; D possibly uses TRBD1 or TRBD2 (5 bases each). Germline lookup yields CDR1 MGHRA and CDR2 YSYEKL. This CDR3 spans 16 amino acids. Deletions cut 0 bases from V and 5 bases from J, with 16 bases between. In DNA form, the CDR3 reads TGCGCCAGCAGCCAAGAGGCCCGGTCAGGGAGCGAGACCCAGTACTTC. Translating it yields CASSQEARSGSETQYF.

This clone was picked up many times. The chain couples TRBV14 to TRBJ1-3; no clear D gene. The germline V gene encodes CDR1 SGHDN and CDR2 FVKESK. Deletions cut 4 bases from V and 0 bases from J, with 7 bases between. The CDR3 is made up of 14 amino acids. CDR3: CASSPSNSGNTIYF. The DNA of the CDR3 is TGTGCCAGCAGCCCATCGAACTCTGGAAACACCATATATTTT.

This clone was seen ten or more times. J is TRBJ2-3 and V is TRBV14; D unresolved. Germline-derived CDR1 and CDR2 are SGHDN and FVKESK. Deletions cut 0 bases from V and 0 bases from J, with 13 bases between. This CDR3 is built from 17 residues. The DNA of the CDR3 is TGTGCCAGCAGCCAAGATCAAGGCGGAACTAGCACAGATACGCAGTATTTT. Its translation is CASSQDQGGTSTDTQYF.

The rearrangement uses TRBV6-5 and TRBJ2-1; 7 bases fit TRBD1. The CDR3 contains 16 residues. Germline V gene data show CDR1 as MNHEY and CDR2 as SVGAGI. Trimming took 0 bases from V and 4 from J; bases not matched to a gene: 6. This CDR3 reads CASSYSIEQGYNEQFF. CDR3 DNA sequence: TGTGCCAGCAGTTACTCGATAGAACAGGGGTACAATGAGCAGTTCTTC.

In its sample, this clone was seen once. This sequence joins TRBV7-3 and TRBJ2-3, with D perhaps assigned TRBD1 or TRBD2 (6 bases each). This CDR3 is 16 amino acids long. The V end was cut by 5 bases, the J end by 0 bases, with 15 bases between. Germline V lookup: CDR1 SGHTA, CDR2 FQGTGA. The CDR3 DNA reads as TGTGCCAGCAGCCCGGGGGCGAGAAGAAGCACAGATACGCAGTATTTT. Its protein is CASSPGARRSTDTQYF.

This clone was counted at least ten times. The V gene is TRBV5-5, the J gene TRBJ2-3; D may be TRBD1 (6 bases). The V end was cut by 0 bases, the J end by 6 bases, with 11 bases between. The CDR3 is 14 amino acids. Germline V gene sequence: CDR1 SGHKS, CDR2 YYEKEE (reference sequence). The CDR3: CASSLAGDQDTQYF. The DNA of the CDR3 is TGTGCCAGCAGCTTGGCAGGGGATCAGGATACGCAGTATTTT.

By frequency in the sample, this clone is medium-sized. The chain has TRBV6-1 and TRBJ2-7, with 10 bases that match TRBD2. The length of the CDR3 is 19 residues. V gave up 2 bases and J gave up 3 bases; unmatched junction bases: 16. Germline V lookup: CDR1 MNHNS, CDR2 SASEGT. CDR3 amino acids: CASSERQGVLAGGFYEQYF. CDR3 in DNA: TGTGCCAGCAGTGAAAGGCAGGGGGTGTTAGCGGGGGGCTTCTACGAGCAGTACTTC.

This clone showed up just a few times. The chain joins TRBV7-6 to TRBJ2-3; the match to TRBD1 covers 8 bases. J gave up 6 bases and V 1 base, and 9 bases lay outside the gene matches. Germline assignment: CDR1 SGHVS and CDR2 FNYEAQ. This CDR3 has 16 residues. The CDR3 spells CASSLVPAGGADTQYF. For the CDR3, the DNA is TGTGCCAGCAGCTTAGTCCCAGCAGGGGGCGCGGATACGCAGTATTTT.